Presented here are 21 T cell receptor beta chains from one specimen sequenced in a study of PD-L1 blockade in urothelial cancer. Method: immunoSEQ multiplex PCR; TCRdb's copy keeps in-frame clones and lacks some. Here the sample spans tens of thousands of clones, 84% being singletons. Time point meaning: pretreatment peripheral blood. The specimen was PBMCs, collected around atezolizumab (anti-PD-L1) treatment. All receptors derive from a woman between 65 and 79 years old with urothelial cancer.

The chain is built from TRBV5-8 and TRBJ1-4; D is uncertain. V lost 3 bases to trimming and J lost 5 bases, with 11 bases between them. Germline assignment: CDR1 SGHTS and CDR2 YDEGEE. This CDR3 region has 14 residues. The CDR3: CASSSLVGNEKLFF. In nucleotides, the CDR3 is TGTGCCAGCAGCTCCCTTGTCGGGAATGAAAAACTGTTTTTT.

The chain joins TRBV9 to TRBJ2-5, with 10 bases that match TRBD2. With 0 bases clipped from V and 2 bases from J, the junction kept 4 bases outside the gene matches. The CDR3 is 16 residues long. The germline V gene encodes CDR1 SGDLS and CDR2 YYNGEE. This CDR3 is CASSVGASGGQETQYF. CDR3 DNA: TGTGCCAGCAGCGTAGGGGCTAGCGGGGGACAAGAGACCCAGTACTTC.

This clone has a single count. Other DNA sequences in this specimen translate into the identical CDR3. This chain uses TRBV1 with TRBJ1-2. TRBV1 is described as a pseudogene. CDR3 size: 16 residues. CDR3 loop: CTSSQWGDNLAHGYTF. The CDR3 DNA follows: TGCACCAGCAGCCAGTGGGGAGACAATTTAGCCCATGGCTACACCTTC.

A few counts support this clone. The genes are TRBV2 and TRBJ2-7, with 8 bases matching TRBD1. This CDR3 is 14 amino acids long. The J segment lost 6 bases and the V segment lost 6 bases, leaving 10 bases of the junction unmatched. CDR1 and CDR2 from the germline V gene are SNHLY and FYNNEI. The CDR3 coding sequence is TGTGCCAGCAGCAGTGTGGCAGGGGGCCCCGAGCAGTACTTC. Translating it yields CASSSVAGGPEQYF.

The rearrangement joins TRBV5-4 to TRBJ1-2, with TRBD1 matching 12 bases. CDR1 SGHNT and CDR2 YYREEE come from the germline V gene (reference sequence). This CDR3 has 15 residues. V lost 3 bases and J lost 8; bases outside the gene matches: 8. Here the CDR3 reads CASSSPGQGATGYTF. CDR3 DNA sequence: TGTGCCAGCAGCTCCCCGGGACAGGGGGCTACCGGCTACACCTTC. Full variable domain (missing parts from reference TRBV5-4 and TRBJ1-2): ETGVTQSPTHLIKTRGQQVTLRCSSQSGHNTVSWYQQALGQGPQFIFQYYREEENGRGNFPPRFSGLQFPNYSSELNVNALELDDSALYLCASSSPGQGATGYTFGSGTRLTVV.

The genes are TRBV27 and TRBJ2-1; 7 positions match TRBD1. V lost 3 bases and J lost 0; bases outside the gene matches: 2. The V gene's germline CDR1 is MNHEY and CDR2 SMNVEV (reference sequence). This CDR3 is built from 15 residues. The CDR3 DNA sequence: TGTGCCAGCAGTTTCACAGGGGCCTCCTACAATGAGCAGTTCTTC. Translation: CASSFTGASYNEQFF.

V and J are TRBV6-1 and TRBJ1-1; 10 bases line up with TRBD1. The CDR3 length is 14 residues. The V segment lost 5 bases and the J segment 2 bases; nucleotides outside the gene matches: 2. CDR1 is MNHNS, CDR2 SASEGT, per germline. CDR3 residues: CASSWDRGNTEAFF. CDR3 sequence (DNA): TGTGCCAGCAGTTGGGACAGGGGTAACACTGAAGCTTTCTTT.

This chain uses TRBV5-1 with TRBJ2-2; 8 nucleotides agree with TRBD2. The CDR3 contains 16 residues. After removal of 4 bases from V and 1 base from J, the junction contained 6 bases not matched to a gene. CDR1 and CDR2 from the germline V gene are SGHRS and YFSETQ. DNA for the CDR3: TGCGCCAGCAGCGAGATTAGCGGGAAGAACACCGGGGAGCTGTTTTTT. Translating gives CASSEISGKNTGELFF.

This chain uses TRBV6-5 with TRBJ2-3, with a possible D match to TRBD2 (6 bases). Trimming removed 6 bases from V and 5 bases from J, with 18 bases in between. This CDR3 has 15 residues. Germline CDR1 MNHEY, CDR2 SVGAGI. The chain's CDR3 is CASSVLASQGDTQYF. The CDR3 region has the DNA TGTGCCAGCAGCGTACTAGCTTCCCAGGGAGATACGCAGTATTTT.

This sequence joins TRBV4-2 and TRBJ2-5; TRBD2 matches 8 bases. The V gene's germline CDR1 is LGHNA and CDR2 YNFKEQ. CDR3 length: 15 residues. Germline trimming cut 1 base from V and 9 bases from J; bases unmatched to any gene: 10. The DNA for the CDR3 is TGTGCCAGCAGCCAAGGGGGACTAGGGGGGGCGGCCCAGTACTTC. This codes for CASSQGGLGGAAQYF.

CDR3 DNA: TGCGCCAGCAGCTCGGGAGACCCAACAGATACGCAGTATTTT. Translating it yields CASSSGDPTDTQYF. The chain carries TRBV5-1 and TRBJ2-3; D possibly corresponds to TRBD2 (6 bases). CDR1 is SGHRS, CDR2 YFSETQ, per germline. There are 14 residues in the CDR3. Deletions cut 3 bases from V and 3 bases from J, with 11 bases between.

The V and J genes are TRBV29-1 and TRBJ2-5, with 11 bases identical to TRBD2. Losses at the gene ends were 6 bases for V and 3 bases for J; bases not matched to a gene: 12. The CDR3 is 16 residues long. Per the germline V gene, CDR1 is SQVTM and CDR2 is ANQGSEA. The CDR3 loop is CSVARGSGREKETQYF. In DNA form, the CDR3 reads TGCAGCGTAGCGAGGGGTAGCGGGAGGGAGAAAGAGACCCAGTACTTC.

The chain couples TRBV6-1 to TRBJ2-7; 8 bases map to TRBD1. Germline V gives CDR1 MNHNS, CDR2 SASEGT. Unmatched junction bases numbered 11, after V lost 8 bases and J lost 2 bases. The CDR3 has 15 residues. The CDR3 region is CASEPSGTGAYEQYF. DNA of the CDR3: TGTGCCAGCGAGCCTTCCGGGACAGGTGCCTACGAGCAGTACTTC.

The chain employs TRBV6-5 and TRBJ1-2; perhaps TRBD1 as D (5 bases). V lost 5 bases, J lost 5 bases, and 12 bases lay in between. There are 13 residues in the CDR3. Germline lookup yields CDR1 MNHEY and CDR2 SVGAGI. The DNA for the CDR3 is TGTGCCAGCAGTGACAGCCTTTTGTATGGCTACACCTTC. Its translation: CASSDSLLYGYTF.

The rearrangement joins TRBV9 to TRBJ2-3; 7 bases are shared with TRBD1. V lost 4 bases, J lost 1 base, and 9 bases stayed unmatched. There are 16 residues in the CDR3. From germline, CDR1 is SGDLS and CDR2 YYNGEE. Here the CDR3 reads CASSLPDQGGTDTQYF. Here the CDR3 DNA reads TGTGCCAGCAGCCTCCCCGATCAGGGGGGCACAGATACGCAGTATTTT.

This clone was recorded a few times. V usage is TRBV2 and J usage is TRBJ1-2; D unclear. Germline CDR1 reads SNHLY; CDR2 reads FYNNEI. V was pared by 6 bases and J by 8 bases, with 10 bases between. The CDR3 length is 11 residues. The CDR3 sequence is CASRAARGYTF. The CDR3 DNA sequence: TGTGCCAGCAGGGCAGCCAGGGGCTACACCTTC.

The chain links TRBV7-9 to TRBJ2-3, with D perhaps matching TRBD2 (5 bases). Germline assignment: CDR1 SEHNR and CDR2 FQNEAQ (reference sequence). CDR3 length: 14 amino acids. V lost 6 bases and J 2 bases, leaving 12 bases between the germline ends. The CDR3 loop reads CASSYDYITDTQYF. The CDR3 DNA is TGTGCCAGCAGTTATGACTATATCACAGATACGCAGTATTTT.

This clone showed up just a few times. The chain recombines TRBV5-1 with TRBJ1-1; TRBD1 agrees at 7 bases. This CDR3 is 14 amino acids long. Germline lookup yields CDR1 SGHRS and CDR2 YFSETQ. With V trimmed by 4 bases and J by 6 bases, 9 bases remained unmatched. For the CDR3, the DNA is TGCGCCAGCAGCCCGGGGACAGTGGTATCTGAAGCTTTCTTT. Its translation is CASSPGTVVSEAFF.

The chain is built from TRBV25-1 and TRBJ2-7; a possible D gene is TRBD1 (7 bases). The germline V and J ends were trimmed by 3 bases and 1 base, with 13 bases remaining between them. Germline CDR1 reads MGHDK; CDR2 reads SYGVNS. The CDR3 loop spans 15 amino acids. The CDR3: CASSDRGVPSYEQYF. CDR3 bases: TGTGCCAGCAGTGACAGGGGGGTCCCTTCCTACGAGCAGTACTTC.

The rearrangement uses TRBV7-8 and TRBJ2-2; TRBD2 matches at 12 bases. The CDR3 is made up of 16 amino acids. CDR1 and CDR2 (germline): SGHVS, FQNEAQ. Trimming removed 3 bases from V and 2 bases from J; junction bases left unmatched: 1. CDR3 coding DNA: TGTGCCAGCAGCTTGACTAGCGGGAGAAACACCGGGGAGCTGTTTTTT. Translation gives CASSLTSGRNTGELFF.

This clone turned up a few times. The rearrangement links TRBV25-1 to TRBJ1-2; D uncertain. Trimming removed 2 bases at V and 5 bases at J, with 12 bases between. Germline V CDR1 and CDR2: MGHDK, SYGVNS. The CDR3 covers 14 residues. CDR3 DNA: TGTGCCAGCAGTGAAACGGGATTTACATATGGCTACACCTTC. Its protein product is CASSETGFTYGYTF.